This note documents a single TCR beta chain sequence. The beta constant-region primer was an equimolar mix of two oligonucleotides covering TRBC1 and TRBC2. TCRdb re-called the UMI-ligation and nested PCR reads through MiXCR, storing one row per CDR3 protein. This sample has 81,000 or so distinct CDR3 sequences, with over 7% found just once. There are 14 residues in the CDR3. The germline V and J ends were trimmed by 3 bases and 2 bases, with 9 bases remaining between them. The data derive from a study of naive and memory T cell subsets. The clonotype originates from a human donor in good health. The sample comprised central memory CD4+ T cells from blood. The chain has TRBV12-3 or TRBV12-4 and TRBJ2-3; D unresolved. CDR3 region: CASSFRQITDTQYF. The CDR3 DNA sequence: TGTGCCAGCAGTTTCCGGCAGATCACAGATACGCAGTATTTT.